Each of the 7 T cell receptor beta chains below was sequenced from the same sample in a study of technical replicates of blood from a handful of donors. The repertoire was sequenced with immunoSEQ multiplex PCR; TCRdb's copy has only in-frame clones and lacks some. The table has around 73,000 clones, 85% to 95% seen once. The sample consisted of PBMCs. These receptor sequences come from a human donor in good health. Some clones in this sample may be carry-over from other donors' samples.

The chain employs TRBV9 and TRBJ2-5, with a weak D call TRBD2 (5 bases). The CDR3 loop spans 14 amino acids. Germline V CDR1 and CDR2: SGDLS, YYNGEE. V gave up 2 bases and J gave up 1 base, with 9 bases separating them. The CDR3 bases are TGTGCCAGCAGCGTGGACGGAGGCCAAGAGACCCAGTACTTC. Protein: CASSVDGGQETQYF.

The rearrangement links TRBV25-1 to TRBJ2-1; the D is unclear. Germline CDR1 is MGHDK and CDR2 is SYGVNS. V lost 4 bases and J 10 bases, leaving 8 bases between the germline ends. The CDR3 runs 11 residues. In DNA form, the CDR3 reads TGTGCCAGCAGTGGGTACGGGGAGCAGTTCTTC. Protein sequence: CASSGYGEQFF.

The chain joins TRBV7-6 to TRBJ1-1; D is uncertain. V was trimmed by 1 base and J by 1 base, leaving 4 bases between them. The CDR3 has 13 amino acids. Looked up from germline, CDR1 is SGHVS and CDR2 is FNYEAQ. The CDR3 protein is CASSLGENTEAFF. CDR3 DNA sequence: TGTGCCAGCAGCTTAGGAGAGAACACTGAAGCTTTCTTT. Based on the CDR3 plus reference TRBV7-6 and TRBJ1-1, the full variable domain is GAGVSQSPRYKVTKRGQDVALRCDPISGHVSLYWYRQALGQGPEFLTYFNYEAQQDKSGLPNDRFSAERPEGSISTLTIQRTEQRDSAMYRCASSLGENTEAFFGQGTRLTVV.

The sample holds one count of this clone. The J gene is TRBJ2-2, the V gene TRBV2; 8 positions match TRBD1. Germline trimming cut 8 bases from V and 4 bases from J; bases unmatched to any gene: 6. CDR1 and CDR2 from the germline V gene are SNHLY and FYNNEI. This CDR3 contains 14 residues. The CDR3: CASAYRGSTGELFF. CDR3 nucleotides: TGTGCCAGCGCCTACAGGGGGAGCACCGGGGAGCTGTTTTTT.

The CDR3 region is CASSLLNRNSPLHF. The CDR3 nucleotides are TGTGCCAGCAGTTTACTTAACAGGAATTCACCCCTCCACTTT. J is TRBJ1-6 and V is TRBV28; D possibly corresponds to TRBD1 (5 bases). This CDR3 is built from 14 residues. Looked up from germline, CDR1 is MDHEN and CDR2 is SYDVKM. Trimming pared 2 bases from V and 7 bases from J, leaving 9 bases between.

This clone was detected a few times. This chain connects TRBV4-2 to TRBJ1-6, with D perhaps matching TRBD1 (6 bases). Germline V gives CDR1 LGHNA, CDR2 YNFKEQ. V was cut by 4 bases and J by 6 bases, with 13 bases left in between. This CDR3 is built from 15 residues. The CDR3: CASSRTRDTNSPLHF. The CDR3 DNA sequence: TGTGCCAGCAGCCGCACCCGGGACACTAATTCACCCCTCCACTTT.

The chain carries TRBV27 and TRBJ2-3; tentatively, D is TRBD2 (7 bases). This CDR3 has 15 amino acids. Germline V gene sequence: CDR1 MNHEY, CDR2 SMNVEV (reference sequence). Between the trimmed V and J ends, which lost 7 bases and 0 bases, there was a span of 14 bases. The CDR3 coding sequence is TGTGCCAGCATCCGCCGGGGGGCCAGCACAGATACGCAGTATTTT. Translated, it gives CASIRRGASTDTQYF.